This TCR beta chain was documented in a study of vaccination effects on CD4 cells after COVID-19. Comments on this clone: Antigen: not known.

The CDR3 sequence is 15 residues long. The germline V and J ends were trimmed by 0 bases and 4 bases, with 11 bases remaining between them. Germline assignment: CDR1 MGHRA and CDR2 YSYEKL. Clones were sequenced by immunoSEQ multiplex PCR, and TCRdb holds only the in-frame ones, with some missing. The data hold under 85,000 clones, with around 76% observed a single time. The study's findings and limits: Cross-reactivity toward common cold coronaviruses was confined to only 1 of 255 vaccine-induced clones in healthy vaccinees. Late post-vaccination samples showed marked contraction of infection- and vaccine-induced clones.

Prior to sequencing, the ViraFEST assay stimulated PBMC with viral peptide pools, which expanded the antigen-specific CD4+ T cells. With 10 to 11 days of culture completed, CD4+ T cells were isolated. Having tested negative for nucleocapsid antibodies, the vaccine recipients showed no prior SARS-CoV-2 infection. Every well got around 2 million PBMC, which were grown with about 10 IU/ml IL-2 and about 10 ug/ml peptides. The chain employs TRBV4-1 and TRBJ2-3; maybe TRBD1 (6 bases). The receptor comes from a human donor who received a COVID-19 vaccine. This specimen consisted of CD4+ T cells from PBMCs cultured with HCoV-229E spike peptides, obtained before COVID-19 vaccination. The CDR3 nucleotides read TGCGCCAGCAGCCAAGAATTCAGGGGATCAGATACGCAGTATTTT. Its protein is CASSQEFRGSDTQYF.